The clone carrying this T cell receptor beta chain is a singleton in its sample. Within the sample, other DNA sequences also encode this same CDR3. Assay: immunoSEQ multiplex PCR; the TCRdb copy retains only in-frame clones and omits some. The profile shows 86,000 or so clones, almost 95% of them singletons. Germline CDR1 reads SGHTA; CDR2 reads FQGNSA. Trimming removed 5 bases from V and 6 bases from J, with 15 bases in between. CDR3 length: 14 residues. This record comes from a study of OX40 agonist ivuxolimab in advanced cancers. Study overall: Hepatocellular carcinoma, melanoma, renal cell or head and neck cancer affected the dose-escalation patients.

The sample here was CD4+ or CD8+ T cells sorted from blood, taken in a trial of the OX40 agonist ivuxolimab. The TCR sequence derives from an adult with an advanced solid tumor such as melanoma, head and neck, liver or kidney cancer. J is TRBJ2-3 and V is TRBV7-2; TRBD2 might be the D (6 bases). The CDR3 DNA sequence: TGTGCCAGCAGCGCGGGGCTTCCCACGGATACGCAGTATTTT. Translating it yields CASSAGLPTDTQYF. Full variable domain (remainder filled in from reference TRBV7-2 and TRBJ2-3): GAGVSQSPSNKVTEKGKDVELRCDPISGHTALYWYRQSLGQGLEFLIYFQGNSAPDKSGLPSDRFSAERTGGSVSTLTIQRTQQEDSAVYLCASSAGLPTDTQYFGPGTRLTVL.